This TCR beta chain comes out of a study of early stage breast cancer tumors. TCRdb's table, derived via immunoSEQ multiplex PCR, lists solely in-frame clones and lacks some. This sample has 51,000 or so clones, with around 83% found just once. V was clipped by 2 bases and J by 0 bases; unmatched bases: 6. The CDR3 has 17 residues. The V gene's germline CDR1 is MDHEN and CDR2 SYDVKM. The sample taken for sequencing was blood. The chain links TRBV28 to TRBJ1-3, with 8 bases identical to TRBD1. This receptor was identified in a person in their fifties or sixties with breast cancer. The CDR3 DNA reads TGTGCCAGCAGTTTAGTACAGGGGGTTTACTCTGGAAACACCATATATTTT. This translates into CASSLVQGVYSGNTIYF.